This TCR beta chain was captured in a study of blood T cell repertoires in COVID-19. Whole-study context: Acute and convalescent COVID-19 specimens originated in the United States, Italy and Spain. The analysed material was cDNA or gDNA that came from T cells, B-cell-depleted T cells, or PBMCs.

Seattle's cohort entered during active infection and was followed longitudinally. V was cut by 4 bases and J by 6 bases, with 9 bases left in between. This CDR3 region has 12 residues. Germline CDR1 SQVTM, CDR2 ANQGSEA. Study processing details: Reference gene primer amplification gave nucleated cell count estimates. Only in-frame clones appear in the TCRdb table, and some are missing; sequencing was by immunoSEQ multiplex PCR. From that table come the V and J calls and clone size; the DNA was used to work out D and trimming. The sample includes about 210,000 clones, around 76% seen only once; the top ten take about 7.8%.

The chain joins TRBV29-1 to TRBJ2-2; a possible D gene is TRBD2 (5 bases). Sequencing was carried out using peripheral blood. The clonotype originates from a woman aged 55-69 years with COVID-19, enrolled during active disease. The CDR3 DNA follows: TGCAGCGTTGGGCCGGGATCCGGGGAGCTGTTTTTT. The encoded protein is CSVGPGSGELFF.